The source of this T cell receptor (beta chain) is a study of post-analysis software for immune sequencing data (dated by TCRdb to the mid-2010s). Regarding the research as a whole: Relapsing-remitting, secondary progressive and progressive-relapsing multiple sclerosis were recorded as disease courses, and subtype annotation was lacking for some patients. The patient repertoires were compared against approximately ten previously published healthy control repertoires obtained from donors aged roughly 6 to 26 years. A subset of samples was prepared in parallel using single-end sample barcoding, then pooled and co-amplified after Illumina adapter ligation. Overall study outcomes, separate from this receptor: Multiple sclerosis patients had significantly lower normalized Chao1 diversity than controls, a result that suggests substantial peripheral T-cell clonal expansion. Patients showed significantly higher frequencies than controls for roughly 5 TRBV segments, among them TRBV5-6, TRBV5-1 and TRBV20-1. The multiple sclerosis patient group was slightly younger than the control group. Strong co-clustering of samples prepared in the same batch was shown by direct clustering with F measure, prompting a batch-effect correction.

Library construction relied on PCR. Instrument on record: Illumina HiSeq 2500. Unique molecular identifiers were incorporated into TCR beta cDNA libraries to reduce PCR and sequencing biases. Per 1 to 10 million input T cells, some 500,000 cDNA molecules were obtained, such that each molecule approximated one T cell. Patient libraries were prepared and sequenced with the same protocol used for the earlier healthy control dataset. Within a given batch, samples were prepared together, multiplexed and sequenced on the same HiSeq lane. Under the source paper's analysis protocol: Raw barcoded reads were processed with MIGEC, discarding single-read molecular identifier groups before consensus assembly and CDR3 extraction. VDJtools was used for post-analysis of the clonotype tables, with diversity normalized by down-sampling every dataset to the smallest sample size. Repertoire overlap clustering matched CDR3 amino acid but not nucleotide sequences to correct batch-related cross-sample contamination. TCRdb cleaned the public reads at Q25 with fastp, built clones with MiXCR and kept in-frame beta chains. Duplicate CDR3 protein sequences are folded into a single record with the most common DNA and genes. The V and J calls here are based on TCRdb, not the publication. Present in this sample are 150,000 to 200,000 distinct CDR3 sequences, 30% of which were seen just once. The top ten hold approximately 1.5% of the sample.

This clonotype showed up many times. Its specific antigen is unknown. Per-nucleotide qualities are absent, and no much larger clonotype sits a single base away. From its cysteine to its phenylalanine, the CDR3 spans 13 amino acids. Only the CDR3 part of the read is kept: 39 bases, read in frame from the first base. CDR1 and CDR2, looked up from the germline V gene (reference sequence), are SEHNR and FQNEAQ. V is cut by 2 bases and J by 7 bases, and the space between the germline ends is 9 bases. TCR beta repertoires were profiled from peripheral blood of roughly 13 young patients with multiple sclerosis to demonstrate the VDJtools post-analysis software. Multiple sclerosis patients were children and adolescents aged about 6 to 16 years.

The sequenced sample consisted of blood. This clonotype was obtained from a girl aged 10 to 17 with multiple sclerosis. This receptor chain uses TRBV7-9 and TRBJ2-4; the D assignment is uncertain and may be TRBD1 or TRBD2, with 6 bases supporting each. The encoded CDR3 is CASSLSGANIQYF. DNA sequence: TGTGCCAGCAGCTTATCGGGGGCGAACATTCAGTACTTC.